This is a list of T cell receptor beta chains from one sample in a study of T cells in localized non-small cell lung cancer. The table came from immunoSEQ multiplex PCR; TCRdb's copy has only in-frame clones and leaves some out. Of around 30,000 clones detected, roughly nine tenths appear once; the ten largest clones hold under 6%. The material was PBMCs, obtained before any cancer treatment. These receptors all stem from a man between 35 and 75 years old with stage II lung adenocarcinoma. CDR3s include the opening cysteine and the closing phenylalanine or tryptophan. The D gene is left open where the match is weak. Clone size is shown for a subset of rows, as once, few, many or a class of expanded clone.

clone_size	v_call	d_call	j_call	cdr3_aa	cdr3_nt
NA	TRBV27	NA	TRBJ2-4	CASSYQGRGLAKNIQYF	TGTGCCAGCAGTTATCAGGGGAGAGGATTAGCCAAAAACATTCAGTACTTC
once	TRBV7-2	NA	TRBJ1-6	CASSLEGTSRPLHF	TGTGCCAGCAGCTTAGAGGGGACCTCCCGACCCCTCCACTTT
NA	TRBV27	NA	TRBJ1-2	CASSPLKGATHGYTF	TGTGCCAGCAGTCCCCTTAAAGGGGCGACTCATGGCTACACCTTC
NA	TRBV9	NA	TRBJ1-2	CASRGGANYGYTF	TGTGCCTCCAGAGGGGGGGCTAACTATGGCTACACCTTC
NA	TRBV6-5	TRBD1	TRBJ2-7	CASSYTTGGSEQYF	TGTGCCAGCAGTTACACGACAGGGGGCAGCGAGCAGTACTTC
NA	TRBV5-6	NA	TRBJ1-6	CASSLDQGVDSPLHF	TGTGCCAGCAGCTTGGATCAGGGCGTTGATTCACCCCTCCACTTT
NA	TRBV7-9	NA	TRBJ1-5	CASSLDGNQPQHF	TGTGCCAGCAGTCTTGATGGGAATCAGCCCCAGCATTTT
NA	TRBV7-7	NA	TRBJ2-1	CASSLIGGSYNEQFF	TGTGCCAGCAGCTTAATAGGGGGCTCCTACAATGAGCAGTTCTTC
NA	TRBV28	NA	TRBJ2-2	CASSLSLPGDTGELFF	TGTGCCAGCAGTTTGAGCCTCCCGGGGGACACCGGGGAGCTGTTTTTT
NA	TRBV6-1	NA	TRBJ1-2	CASTPASRYGYTF	TGTGCCAGCACCCCGGCCAGCCGCTATGGCTACACCTTC
NA	TRBV5-8	TRBD2	TRBJ2-1	CASSRPGTSGWVEEQFF	TGTGCCAGCAGCCGCCCCGGGACTAGCGGGTGGGTAGAAGAGCAGTTCTTC
NA	TRBV7-2	NA	TRBJ2-1	CASSLAWGSHNEQFF	TGTGCCAGCAGCTTAGCTTGGGGATCCCACAATGAGCAGTTCTTC
NA	TRBV12-5	NA	TRBJ1-2	CASGLTARGGYTF	TGTGCTAGTGGTTTGACGGCCAGGGGAGGCTACACCTTC
NA	TRBV7-2	NA	TRBJ1-5	CASSQMGSNQPQHF	TGTGCCAGCAGTCAAATGGGGAGCAATCAGCCCCAGCATTTT
NA	TRBV28	TRBD1	TRBJ2-7	CASSSSGTGSNEQYF	TGTGCCAGCAGTTCATCCGGGACAGGGTCGAACGAGCAGTACTTC
once	TRBV4-2	TRBD2	TRBJ2-2	CASSRPSGATGELFF	TGTGCCAGCAGTCGCCCTAGCGGGGCCACCGGGGAGCTGTTTTTT
once	TRBV11-2	NA	TRBJ1-1	CASSLELNTEAFF	TGTGCCAGCAGCTTAGAACTGAACACTGAAGCTTTCTTT
NA	TRBV7-2	NA	TRBJ2-2	CASSLEAPRFSLNTGELFF	TGTGCCAGCAGCTTAGAAGCCCCACGGTTTTCTTTGAACACCGGGGAGCTGTTTTTT
once	TRBV11-2	NA	TRBJ1-1	CASSPRTAMNTEAFF	TGTGCCAGCAGCCCTCGGACGGCTATGAACACTGAAGCTTTCTTT
NA	TRBV27	NA	TRBJ1-6	CASSFGVVGNSPLHF	TGTGCCAGCAGTTTCGGGGTAGTAGGAAATTCACCCCTCCACTTT
NA	TRBV7-9	NA	TRBJ1-1	CASLINSGTEAFF	TGTGCCAGCCTCATAAACTCGGGCACTGAAGCTTTCTTT
once	TRBV2	NA	TRBJ2-1	CASSSDTYNEQFF	TGTGCCAGCAGCTCTGACACCTACAATGAGCAGTTCTTC
few	TRBV11-2	NA	TRBJ2-7	CASSLIPPYEQYF	TGTGCCAGCAGCTTAATTCCACCCTACGAGCAGTACTTC
NA	TRBV6-5	NA	TRBJ2-2	CASGRETDNGELFF	TGTGCCTCCGGTCGGGAGACGGATAACGGGGAGCTGTTTTTT
once	TRBV19	NA	TRBJ2-5	CASSRGETQYF	TGTGCCAGTAGTCGTGGAGAGACCCAGTACTTC
NA	TRBV25-1	NA	TRBJ2-7	CASSESGDVYNEQYF	TGTGCCAGCAGTGAATCGGGAGACGTTTACAACGAGCAGTACTTC
NA	TRBV30	TRBD2	TRBJ2-7	CALTGTSGSSYEQYF	TGTGCCCTTACCGGGACTAGCGGAAGCTCCTACGAGCAGTACTTC
NA	TRBV5-6	NA	TRBJ2-6	CASSSQEVGANVLTF	TGTGCCAGCAGCTCGCAGGAGGTAGGGGCCAACGTCCTGACTTTC
NA	TRBV5-4	NA	TRBJ2-7	CASSPWGEDSYEQYF	TGTGCCAGCAGCCCCTGGGGGGAGGACTCCTACGAGCAGTACTTC
NA	TRBV9	NA	TRBJ2-1	CASSGIPGYNEQFF	TGTGCCAGCAGCGGCATCCCGGGGTACAATGAGCAGTTCTTC
NA	TRBV15	NA	TRBJ1-2	CATSRYREVMNYGYTF	TGTGCCACCAGCAGATACAGGGAGGTCATGAACTATGGCTACACCTTC
NA	TRBV7-3	NA	TRBJ2-7	CASSLTVTGPTIEQYF	TGTGCCAGCAGCTTAACTGTGACAGGCCCTACTATCGAGCAGTACTTC
once	TRBV19	TRBD1	TRBJ2-5	CASTQTGLETQYF	TGTGCCAGTACCCAGACAGGGCTGGAGACCCAGTACTTC